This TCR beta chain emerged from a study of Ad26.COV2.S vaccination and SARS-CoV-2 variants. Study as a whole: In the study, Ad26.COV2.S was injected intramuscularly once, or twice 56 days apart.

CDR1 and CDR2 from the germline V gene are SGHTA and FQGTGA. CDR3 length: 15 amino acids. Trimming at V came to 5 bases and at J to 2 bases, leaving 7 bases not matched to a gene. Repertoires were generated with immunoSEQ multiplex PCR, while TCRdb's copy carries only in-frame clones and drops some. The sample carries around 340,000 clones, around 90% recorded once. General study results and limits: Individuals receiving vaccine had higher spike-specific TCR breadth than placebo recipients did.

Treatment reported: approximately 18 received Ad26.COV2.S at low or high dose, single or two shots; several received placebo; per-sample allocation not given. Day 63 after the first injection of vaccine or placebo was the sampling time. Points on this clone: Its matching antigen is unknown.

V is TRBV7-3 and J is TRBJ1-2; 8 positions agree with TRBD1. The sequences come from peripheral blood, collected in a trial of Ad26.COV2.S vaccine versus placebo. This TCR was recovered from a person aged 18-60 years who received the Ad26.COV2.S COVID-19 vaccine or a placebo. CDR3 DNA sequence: TGTGCCAGCAGCGCCACAGGGGGGACGAACTATGGCTACACCTTC. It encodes CASSATGGTNYGYTF.